This TCR beta chain was sequenced in a study of blood T cell repertoires in COVID-19. Germline lookup yields CDR1 DFQATT and CDR2 SNEGSKA (reference sequence). The CDR3 consists of 16 residues. V lost 3 bases, J lost 6 bases, and 7 bases stayed unmatched. Method: immunoSEQ multiplex PCR; TCRdb's copy keeps in-frame clones and lacks some. The table includes around 200,000 clones, about 87% detected once. Sequencing was done on a sample of peripheral blood. V usage is TRBV20-1 and J usage is TRBJ2-2; 13 bases are shared with TRBD2. The TCR originated in a woman between 18 and 30 years old who had recovered from COVID-19. CDR3 bases: TGCAGTGCTAGTACTAGCGGGGGGGCCAAGGCCGGGGAGCTGTTTTTT. As protein: CSASTSGGAKAGELFF.